Sequencing of this T cell receptor (beta chain) was carried out in a study of blood T cell repertoires in COVID-19. Study-level information: Sample material is recorded as cDNA or gDNA derived from T cells, B-cell-depleted T cells, or PBMCs.

The germline V gene has CDR1 SGHTS and CDR2 YDEGEE. The CDR3 runs to 15 residues. Trimming stripped 3 bases from V and 9 bases from J, with 19 bases between. Some clones are missing from TCRdb's copy, which holds only in-frame ones; the method was immunoSEQ multiplex PCR. The repertoire holds 300,000 to 350,000 clones, with about nine tenths as singletons. Sample: peripheral blood. J is TRBJ2-1 and V is TRBV5-8; possibly TRBD1 for D (5 bases). The TCR was taken from a young man with active or convalescent COVID-19. CDR3 loop: CASSSGLAFDSEQFF. The CDR3 nucleotides are TGTGCCAGCAGCTCGGGTCTGGCCTTTGACAGTGAGCAGTTCTTC.